This T cell receptor beta chain comes out of a study of blood T cell repertoires in COVID-19. Assignment of participants to cohorts was predicated upon participant-reported clinical history. Looked up from germline, CDR1 is SGHDT and CDR2 is YYEEEE. Trimming removed 4 bases from V and 16 bases from J, with 20 bases in between. CDR3 length: 13 amino acids. In the original workflow: Amplified reference gene primers provided the basis for estimating nucleated cell counts. Clones were sequenced by immunoSEQ multiplex PCR, and TCRdb holds only the in-frame ones, with some missing. V and J calls and clone size follow that table, whereas D and trimming were derived from the DNA. The profile shows a few hundred thousand clones, around 87% of them singletons.

The receptor's source is a woman aged 45-59 years who had recovered from COVID-19. Specimen: PBMCs or T cells enriched from blood (not recorded which). The J gene is TRBJ1-4, the V gene TRBV5-6; D may be TRBD1 (5 bases). CDR3 in amino acids: CASSLTPAGEGFF. In DNA form, the CDR3 reads TGTGCCAGCAGCCTAACCCCGGCGGGGGAAGGGTTTTTT.